This T cell receptor (beta chain) was sequenced in a study of cytomegalovirus exposure and HLA in healthy donors. PCR used 60 Vbeta primers and 13 Jbeta primers. Generated by immunoSEQ multiplex PCR, the TCRdb table keeps only in-frame clones and is missing some. The sample holds about 190,000 clones, 80% seen once. The germline V gene encodes CDR1 LNHDA and CDR2 SQIVND (reference sequence). V lost 6 bases and J lost 2, with 17 bases in between. This CDR3 has 15 amino acids. The receptor was derived from a middle-aged woman in good health and CMV-seronegative. The sequencing input was PBMCs. This sequence joins TRBV19 and TRBJ2-7; D might be TRBD2 (6 bases). The CDR3 protein is CASSPGGARTYEQYF. As DNA, the CDR3 is TGTGCCAGTAGCCCTGGAGGGGCGAGAACCTACGAGCAGTACTTC.